The T cell receptor (beta chain) under discussion was sequenced for a study of T cells in Graves' hyperthyroidism and ophthalmopathy. Trimming pared 7 bases from V and 6 bases from J, leaving 16 bases between. The CDR3 runs to 14 residues. Orbital computed tomography and thyroid ultrasound, together with serum TRAb and thyroxine and clinical symptoms, were used for diagnoses. Under 12 ml fresh peripheral blood yielded the PBMCs. There are many counts of this clonotype. No antigen is known for it. Amplified TCR beta CDR3 regions derived from RNA transcripts. Primed by the HTBI set, a first-round RT-PCR was run on the TCR CDR3. TCRdb reprocessed the multiplex PCR reads with MiXCR, giving one entry per CDR3 protein. The table includes about 400,000 distinct CDR3 sequences, around 14% detected once. Study conclusions and caveats: Most clonotypes expanded in the thyroid (above 0.001) were also present in blood.

The chain combines TRBV12-3 or TRBV12-4 with TRBJ1-5, with D possibly matching TRBD1 (5 bases). Sequencing was carried out using blood. The sequence came from a woman aged 25 to 45 with Graves' hyperthyroidism. The CDR3: CASNTGGSGQPQHF. The CDR3 bases are TGTGCCAGCAATACAGGAGGCTCCGGTCAGCCCCAGCATTTT.